This T cell receptor beta chain originates from a study of sequential checkpoint blockade in melanoma. The length of the CDR3 is 15 residues. V shed 4 bases and J 3 bases; nucleotides not matched to a gene: 4. CDR1 MNHEY and CDR2 SMNVEV come from the germline V gene (reference sequence). The protocol was immunoSEQ multiplex PCR, while the TCRdb copy is restricted to in-frame clones and leaves out a portion. The sample holds about 22,000 clones, 55% to 70% seen once. Specified treatment: randomized to nivolumab then ipilimumab (arm A) or the reverse (arm B). The receptor was isolated from a human donor with melanoma. This chain joins TRBV27 and TRBJ2-3; 10 bases map to TRBD1. The specimen was CD8+ T cells sorted from blood (inferred from file names), collected from a patient given nivolumab and ipilimumab in sequence. The CDR3 here is CASSSGQGSTDTQYF. CDR3 nucleotides: TGTGCCAGCAGTTCGGGACAGGGGTCAACAGATACGCAGTATTTT.